This TCR beta chain came from a study of blood T cell repertoires in COVID-19. The wider study: The United States, Italy and Spain supplied acute and convalescent COVID-19 samples. In each case, the material was cDNA or gDNA derived from T cells, B-cell-depleted T cells, or PBMCs.

The CDR3 contains 16 residues. Germline V gene sequence: CDR1 LNHDA, CDR2 SQIVND (reference sequence). V lost 6 bases and J 1 base, leaving 18 bases between the germline ends. The method was immunoSEQ multiplex PCR; TCRdb's version includes in-frame clones alone and lacks a portion of them. The sample consists of 200,000 to 300,000 clones, over 75% of them appearing once. Individuals drawn from 20 to 25 US areas were roughly 18 to 95 years old. Donors were grouped by their self-reported clinical history. The material sequenced was PBMCs or T cells enriched from blood (not recorded which). The source is a woman aged 45-59 years with acute COVID-19. This sequence joins TRBV19 and TRBJ1-1; D unclear. The CDR3 DNA sequence: TGTGCCAGTAGCCTTGGAAGCCCTCCAGGGAACACTGAAGCTTTCTTT. As protein: CASSLGSPPGNTEAFF.